The clone carrying this T cell receptor beta chain appeared once. Its antigen remains unknown. These data are taken from a study of cytomegalovirus exposure and HLA in healthy donors. Broader study findings: It was taken for granted in presence/absence analyses that sequencing depth across donors was roughly uniform. Reported findings show TCR beta sequences accurately forecast HLA-A and HLA-B alleles in most subjects. Testing in vitro showed a few CMV-associated chains specific for CMV antigens.

PCR was performed using 60 Vbeta and 13 Jbeta primers. The table came from immunoSEQ multiplex PCR; TCRdb's copy has only in-frame clones and leaves some out. Here the sample spans approximately 110,000 clones, about 74% being singletons. Germline CDR1 SEHNR, CDR2 FQNEAQ (reference sequence). The CDR3 spans 19 residues. The trim removed 3 bases at V and 4 bases at J, leaving 11 bases unmatched. The clonotype originates from a woman aged 50 to 65 in good health and CMV-seropositive. Sample: PBMCs. This rearrangement joins TRBV7-9 to TRBJ2-3; 15 nucleotides align to TRBD2. The CDR3 DNA reads as TGTGCCAGCAGCTTTCGTGGGCAGGGACTAGCGGGGGGCTCAGATACGCAGTATTTT. Translated: CASSFRGQGLAGGSDTQYF.